A single sample is the source of the 10 T cell receptor beta chains below, sequenced in a study of shared clonotypes between healthy human individuals. Using immunoSEQ multiplex PCR, the repertoire was profiled, and TCRdb retains in-frame clones only, with some absent. Of a few million clones in the sample, 90% to 95% are singletons; the top ten hold roughly 0.13%. Material for sequencing was naive CD4+ T cells sorted from blood. The subset was: CD45RA+ positively selected. These receptors all stem from a man aged 18 to 29 in good health.

The rearrangement uses TRBV9 and TRBJ2-2, with 8 bases identical to TRBD1. The CDR3 length is 16 residues. From germline, CDR1 is SGDLS and CDR2 YYNGEE. Unmatched junction bases numbered 4, after V lost 3 bases and J lost 0 bases. The CDR3 spells CASSASQGANTGELFF. For the CDR3, the DNA is TGTGCCAGCAGCGCTTCACAGGGGGCGAACACCGGGGAGCTGTTTTTT.

The chain links TRBV6-1 to TRBJ1-4; D is uncertain. Trimming cost V 4 bases and J 8 bases, with 14 bases left between them. The CDR3 is made up of 14 amino acids. CDR1 and CDR2 (germline): MNHNS, SASEGT. The CDR3 here is CASSGVGMEEKLFF. The CDR3 coding sequence is TGTGCCAGCAGTGGAGTAGGGATGGAGGAAAAACTGTTTTTT.

The chain carries TRBV30 and TRBJ1-1; weak D call: TRBD1 (5 bases). The CDR3 runs 12 residues. V was pared by 4 bases and J by 2 bases, with 8 bases between. CDR1 and CDR2 (germline): GTSNPN, SVGIG (reference sequence). CDR3 in DNA: TGTGCCTGGATCGGGACTAACACTGAAGCTTTCTTT. Translating gives CAWIGTNTEAFF.

The chain couples TRBV5-4 to TRBJ2-3; D perhaps matches TRBD1 (5 bases). Trimming pared 3 bases from V and 1 base from J, leaving 15 bases between. This CDR3 comprises 16 residues. The germline V gene has CDR1 SGHNT and CDR2 YYREEE (reference sequence). The CDR3 sequence is CASSSLGLGGTDTQYF. CDR3 in DNA: TGTGCCAGCAGCTCCCTTGGCCTAGGGGGCACAGATACGCAGTATTTT.

This chain uses TRBV9 with TRBJ2-2; D gene ambiguous. The CDR3 runs 14 residues. Trimming shortened V by 0 bases and J by 7 bases, and 10 bases separated the two germline ends. Looked up from germline, CDR1 is SGDLS and CDR2 is YYNGEE. In DNA, the CDR3 is TGTGCCAGCAGCGTAGATTTAGCTGGCGGGGAGCTGTTTTTT. Protein: CASSVDLAGGELFF.

This chain joins TRBV6-5 and TRBJ2-2, with 8 nucleotides matching TRBD1. CDR3 size: 15 residues. The V segment lost 5 bases and the J segment 7 bases; nucleotides outside the gene matches: 9. Germline CDR1 reads MNHEY; CDR2 reads SVGAGI. The CDR3: CASSLGQGRGGELFF. As DNA, the CDR3 is TGTGCCAGCAGTCTCGGACAGGGAAGGGGCGGGGAGCTGTTTTTT.

The chain combines TRBV19 with TRBJ1-5; a possible D gene is TRBD1 (6 bases). Germline CDR1 LNHDA, CDR2 SQIVND (reference sequence). The CDR3 runs 13 residues. Trimming removed 3 bases from V and 5 bases from J, with 8 bases in between. The CDR3 is CASSIDRYQPQHF. For the CDR3, the DNA is TGTGCCAGTAGTATTGACAGGTATCAGCCCCAGCATTTT.

The chain carries TRBV6-5 and TRBJ2-1; 8 nucleotides line up with TRBD1. Trimming took 8 bases from V and 5 from J; bases not matched to a gene: 8. The germline V gene encodes CDR1 MNHEY and CDR2 SVGAGI. This CDR3 contains 14 residues. The CDR3 protein is CASRRGLIDNEQFF. The CDR3, as DNA: TGTGCCAGCCGCAGGGGGCTGATTGACAATGAGCAGTTCTTC.

The chain links TRBV27 to TRBJ2-3; a possible D gene is TRBD2 (6 bases). Trimming removed 6 bases from V and 2 bases from J, with 12 bases in between. In germline, CDR1 is MNHEY, CDR2 SMNVEV (reference sequence). The CDR3 has 14 residues. DNA for the CDR3: TGTGCCAGCAGCACTGCTAGCGTCACAGATACGCAGTATTTT. Translation gives CASSTASVTDTQYF.

The chain employs TRBV5-4 and TRBJ1-6; TRBD1 agrees at 9 bases. Per germline, CDR1 SGHNT and CDR2 YYREEE (reference sequence). V lost 1 base, J lost 7 bases, and 6 bases stayed unmatched. The CDR3 extends over 16 amino acids. CDR3 sequence (DNA): TGTGCCAGCAGCTTGTGGGGACAGGGCCGGAATTCACCCCTCCACTTT. Its protein is CASSLWGQGRNSPLHF.